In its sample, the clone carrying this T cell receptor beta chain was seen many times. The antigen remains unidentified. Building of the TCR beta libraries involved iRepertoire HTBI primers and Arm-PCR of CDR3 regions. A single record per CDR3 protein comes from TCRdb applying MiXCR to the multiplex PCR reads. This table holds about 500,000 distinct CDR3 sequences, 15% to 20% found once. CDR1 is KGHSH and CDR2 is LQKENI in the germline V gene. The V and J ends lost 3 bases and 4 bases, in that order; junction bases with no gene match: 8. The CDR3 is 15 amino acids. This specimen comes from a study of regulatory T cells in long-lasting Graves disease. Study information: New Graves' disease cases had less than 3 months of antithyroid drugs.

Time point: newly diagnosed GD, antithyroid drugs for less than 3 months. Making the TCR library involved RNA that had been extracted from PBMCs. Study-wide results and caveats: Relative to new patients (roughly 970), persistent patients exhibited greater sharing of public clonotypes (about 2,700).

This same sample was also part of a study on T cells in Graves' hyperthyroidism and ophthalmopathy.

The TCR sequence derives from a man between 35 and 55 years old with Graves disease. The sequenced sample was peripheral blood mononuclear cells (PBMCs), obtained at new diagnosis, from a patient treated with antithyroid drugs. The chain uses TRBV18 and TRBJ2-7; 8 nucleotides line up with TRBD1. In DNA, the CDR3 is TGTGCCAGCTCACCCGCGACAGGGGAAAATTACGAGCAGTACTTC. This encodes CASSPATGENYEQYF.